This T cell receptor beta chain was sequenced in a study of PD-1 blockade in classical Hodgkin lymphoma. Across the study: The nivolumab dose that patients received was 3 mg/kg, given intravenously every 2 weeks. Study conclusions and caveats: Individuals initiating nivolumab under 1 year after ASCT were excluded. Before treatment, TCR diversity in newly diagnosed patients was reportedly lower than in healthy donors. CD4+ TCR diversity, unlike CD8+, climbed significantly by C4D1.

Method: immunoSEQ multiplex PCR; TCRdb's copy keeps in-frame clones and lacks some. The sample includes around 36,000 clones, about 90% of them seen just once. Every patient was affected by relapse after autologous stem cell transplantation, while exposure to brentuximab vedotin was not uniform. A note on this clone: What it binds is unknown.

The CDR3 has 15 amino acids. Trimming at V came to 7 bases and at J to 3 bases, leaving 4 bases not matched to a gene. Germline V gives CDR1 MNHNY, CDR2 SVGAGI (reference sequence). This chain uses TRBV6-6 with TRBJ2-3; 13 nucleotides agree with TRBD2. The origin of this receptor is a human donor with classical Hodgkin lymphoma. The specimen was peripheral blood mononuclear cells (PBMCs), collected at baseline. Written as DNA, the CDR3 is TGTGCCAGCACCAGACTAGCGGGGGGAACAGATACGCAGTATTTT. It translates to CASTRLAGGTDTQYF.